This T cell receptor beta chain appears in the sequencing data of a study of a mutant IDH1 vaccine in newly diagnosed glioma. About the research overall: Patients received vaccination from 4-6 weeks after radiotherapy alone, or with temozolomide cycles. The therapy given earlier, which was standard therapy, consisted of radiotherapy, temozolomide, or both, and most of the patients received both.

TCRdb keeps only in-frame clones here, not all; method: immunoSEQ multiplex PCR. There are about 81,000 clones in the sample; 85% occur only once, and under 2.5% lies in the top ten. For this clone: Its antigen is not known.

Study observations and caveats: It was roughly 93% of patients that developed vaccine-induced immune responses.

Time point of the sample: week 23, last vaccination. A 20-mer mutant IDH1 peptide at 300 ug was injected subcutaneously with topical imiquimod. The sequence derives from a young man with glioma. Some clones in this sample may be carry-over from other donors' samples. The sequenced sample was PBMCs, obtained from a glioma patient whose treatment included an IDH1 peptide vaccine.

CDR3 residues: CAWTRQGAVEAFF. CDR3 DNA sequence: TGTGCCTGGACACGACAGGGGGCGGTTGAAGCTTTCTTT. The chain employs TRBV30 and TRBJ1-1, with TRBD1 matching 10 bases. With V trimmed by 4 bases and J by 7 bases, 6 bases remained unmatched. From germline, CDR1 is GTSNPN and CDR2 SVGIG (reference sequence). The CDR3 runs 13 residues.